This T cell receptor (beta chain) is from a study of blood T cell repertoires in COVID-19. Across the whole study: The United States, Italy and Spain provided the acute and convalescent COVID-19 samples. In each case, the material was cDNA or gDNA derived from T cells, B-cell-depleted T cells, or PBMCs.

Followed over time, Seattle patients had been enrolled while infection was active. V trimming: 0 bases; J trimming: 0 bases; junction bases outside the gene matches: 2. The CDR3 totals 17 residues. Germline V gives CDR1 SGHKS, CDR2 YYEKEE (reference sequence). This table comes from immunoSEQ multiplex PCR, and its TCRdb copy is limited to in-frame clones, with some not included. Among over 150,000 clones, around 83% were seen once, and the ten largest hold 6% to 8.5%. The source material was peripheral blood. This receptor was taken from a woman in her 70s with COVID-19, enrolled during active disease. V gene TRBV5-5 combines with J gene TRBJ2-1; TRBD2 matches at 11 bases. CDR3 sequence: CASSLASGGSSYNEQFF. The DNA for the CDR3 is TGTGCCAGCAGCTTGGCTAGCGGGGGGAGCTCCTACAATGAGCAGTTCTTC.